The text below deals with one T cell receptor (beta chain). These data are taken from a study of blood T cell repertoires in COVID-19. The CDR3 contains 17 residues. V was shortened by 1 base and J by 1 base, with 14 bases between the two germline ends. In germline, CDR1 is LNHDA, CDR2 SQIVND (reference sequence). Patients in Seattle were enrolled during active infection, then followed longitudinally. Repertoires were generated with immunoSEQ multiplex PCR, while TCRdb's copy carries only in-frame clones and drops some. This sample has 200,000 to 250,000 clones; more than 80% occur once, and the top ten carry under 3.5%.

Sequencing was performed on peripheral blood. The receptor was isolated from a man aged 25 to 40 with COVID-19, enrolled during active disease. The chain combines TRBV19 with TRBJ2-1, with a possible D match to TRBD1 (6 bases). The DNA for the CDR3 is TGTGCCAGTAGTATAGGACAGGCCCAGGGGTCCTACAATGAGCAGTTCTTC. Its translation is CASSIGQAQGSYNEQFF.